This T cell receptor beta chain appears in the sequencing data of a study of shared clonotypes between healthy human individuals. Study overall: Per donor, CD8 memory used one plate, CD8 naive used two, CD4 memory used three and CD4 naive used three.

Original processing notes: ImmunoSEQ yielded junction-only sequences lacking quality scores, so filtering differed. Clones were sequenced by immunoSEQ multiplex PCR, and TCRdb holds only the in-frame ones, with some missing. V and J calls plus clone size are reproduced from that table; the DNA served to infer D and trimming. The table includes 1,400,000 or so clones, about 98.5% detected once. Per the germline V gene, CDR1 is SNHLY and CDR2 is FYNNEI. The CDR3 spans 14 residues. Trimming took 5 bases from V and 2 from J, leaving 11 bases between them. The source is a young man in good health. The sample consisted of naive CD4+ T cells sorted from blood. Regarding subset: CD45RA+ positively selected. This chain joins TRBV2 and TRBJ2-3; D is possibly TRBD1 (5 bases). This chain's CDR3 is CASSRTLLTDTQYF. The CDR3 nucleotides are TGTGCCAGCAGTAGGACACTCCTCACAGATACGCAGTATTTT.